The entry that follows covers one TCR beta chain sequence. This PCR relied on a set of 60 Vbeta primers and 13 Jbeta primers. This table comes from immunoSEQ multiplex PCR, and its TCRdb copy is limited to in-frame clones, with some not included. The sample holds some 200,000 clones. Germline V CDR1 and CDR2: GTSNPN, SVGIG (reference sequence). The CDR3 totals 13 residues. V was pared by 3 bases and J by 2 bases, with 10 bases between. The data are from a study of cytomegalovirus exposure and HLA in healthy donors. The chain combines TRBV30 with TRBJ1-2; no definite D call. The sequence was collected from a girl aged 2 to 9 in good health and CMV-seropositive. Sequencing input: PBMCs. This CDR3 reads CAWRIGENYGYTF. The DNA for the CDR3 is TGTGCCTGGAGAATAGGAGAGAACTATGGCTACACCTTC.